The 16 T cell receptor beta chains in this list originate from one sample, sequenced in a study of T cells after yellow fever vaccination. TCRdb ran MiXCR on the 5' RACE reads and lists one entry per CDR3 protein. The table records about 220,000 distinct CDR3 sequences, under 3.5% of them present only once. Sample: CD4+ T cells sorted from PBMCs, taken 10 days after the yellow fever booster vaccination. These receptors originate from a young man who received the YFV17D yellow fever vaccine.

The table lists this clonotype with many counts. The rearrangement uses TRBV20-1 and TRBJ1-3; D call uncertain. Germline V gene data show CDR1 as DFQATT and CDR2 as SNEGSKA (reference sequence). This CDR3 comprises 14 residues. The ends were cut back, 4 bases at V and 4 bases at J, with 14 bases in the middle. CDR3 loop: CSAKDTGRGNTIYF. CDR3 nucleotide sequence: TGCAGTGCTAAAGATACGGGGAGGGGAAACACCATATATTTT.

This clonotype was picked up many times. The J gene is TRBJ1-5, the V gene TRBV4-2; D remains unclear. This CDR3 spans 12 amino acids. CDR1 LGHNA and CDR2 YNFKEQ come from the germline V gene. Trimming took 1 base from V and 8 from J, leaving 6 bases between them. The DNA of the CDR3 is TGTGCCAGCAGCCAAGTGGGAGAGCCCCAGCATTTT. This encodes CASSQVGEPQHF.

This clonotype has at least ten counts. The chain employs TRBV20-1 and TRBJ2-3; D is perhaps TRBD2 (6 bases). This CDR3 has 15 residues. Germline values: CDR1 DFQATT, CDR2 SNEGSKA (reference sequence). Trimming left V 6 bases short and J 0 bases short, with 16 bases between. The chain's CDR3 is CSAPAKRASTDTQYF. CDR3 nucleotide sequence: TGCAGTGCCCCCGCGAAGCGGGCTAGCACAGATACGCAGTATTTT.

This clonotype was counted ten times or more. The chain has TRBV5-1 and TRBJ2-2; 7 bases match TRBD1. There are 15 residues in the CDR3. Germline CDR1 and CDR2: SGHRS and YFSETQ. The V segment lost 4 bases and the J segment 1 base; nucleotides outside the gene matches: 4. CDR3 bases: TGCGCCAGCAGCCCTCGGACAGGGAACACCGGGGAGCTGTTTTTT. The encoded protein is CASSPRTGNTGELFF.

The gene calls are TRBV11-3 and TRBJ1-1; 7 positions match TRBD1. CDR3 length equals 16 residues. Germline V gene lookup returns CDR1 SGHNT and CDR2 YENEEA. V was pared by 2 bases and J by 0 bases, with 6 bases of the junction left unmatched. The CDR3 sequence: CASSLREGQLNTEAFF. CDR3 bases: TGTGCCAGCAGCTTAAGGGAGGGACAGCTGAACACTGAAGCTTTCTTT.

This clonotype was observed a handful of times. The V gene is TRBV5-1, the J gene TRBJ1-2, with TRBD1 matching 8 bases. The CDR3 runs 15 residues. From germline, CDR1 is SGHRS and CDR2 YFSETQ. After removal of 3 bases from V and 7 bases from J, the junction contained 11 bases not matched to a gene. The DNA for the CDR3 is TGCGCCAGCAGCTCGGGGACAGGCCAGGTGGCTGGCTACACCTTC. Translation gives CASSSGTGQVAGYTF. The full variable domain, with the rest looked up from reference TRBV5-1 and TRBJ1-2, is KAGVTQTPRYLIKTRGQQVTLSCSPISGHRSVSWYQQTPGQGLQFLFEYFSETQRNKGNFPGRFSGRQFSNSRSEMNVSTLELGDSALYLCASSSGTGQVAGYTFGSGTRLTVV.

This clonotype was counted many times. The chain couples TRBV7-2 to TRBJ2-3, with 8 bases that match TRBD2. Trimming took 6 bases from V and 2 from J; bases not matched to a gene: 7. The CDR3 is 15 residues long. Germline CDR1 and CDR2: SGHTA and FQGNSA. The DNA for the CDR3 is TGTGCCAGCAGACCACGGGGGGGAAACACAGATACGCAGTATTTT. It translates to CASRPRGGNTDTQYF.

Only a few counts were recorded for this clonotype. The chain carries TRBV10-3 and TRBJ1-5; D is unclear. There are 13 residues in the CDR3. CDR1 is ENHRY and CDR2 is SYGVKD in the germline V gene. Trimming stripped 2 bases from V and 6 bases from J, with 8 bases between. The CDR3: CAISEAEGQPQHF. The DNA of the CDR3 is TGTGCCATCAGTGAGGCGGAAGGTCAGCCCCAGCATTTT.

This clonotype was observed a few times. This chain connects TRBV7-6 to TRBJ1-6; D is perhaps TRBD1 (6 bases). Germline V CDR1 and CDR2: SGHVS, FNYEAQ. The CDR3 is 14 amino acids. The ends were cut back, 5 bases at V and 10 bases at J, with 15 bases in the middle. CDR3 residues: CASSVDYRDSPLHF. The CDR3 DNA reads TGTGCCAGCAGCGTCGACTACAGGGACTCACCCCTCCACTTT.

This clonotype has a count of ten or more. The chain couples TRBV6-1 to TRBJ1-2; 9 bases agree with TRBD1. Per germline, CDR1 MNHNS and CDR2 SASEGT. The CDR3 runs to 16 residues. The V segment lost 3 bases and the J segment 4 bases; nucleotides outside the gene matches: 9. The DNA for the CDR3 is TGTGCCAGCAGTGACCGTCCGGGACAGGGAGGCTATGGCTACACCTTC. It codes for CASSDRPGQGGYGYTF.

V usage is TRBV10-3 and J usage is TRBJ1-5, with 9 bases lining up with TRBD1. The CDR3 is 16 amino acids. Germline V lookup: CDR1 ENHRY, CDR2 SYGVKD. Trimming took 6 bases from V and 7 from J; bases not matched to a gene: 13. CDR3 protein: CAISPRWGQGSQPQHF. In DNA, the CDR3 is TGTGCCATCAGCCCGCGGTGGGGACAGGGCAGCCAGCCCCAGCATTTT.

This clonotype was recorded many times. This sequence joins TRBV6-5 and TRBJ2-5; TRBD2 matches 8 bases. The CDR3 is made up of 14 amino acids. The ends lost 5 bases at V and 2 bases at J; junction bases unmatched: 4. The germline gives CDR1 MNHEY, CDR2 SVGAGI. The CDR3 is CASSRERGQETQYF. The CDR3 bases are TGTGCCAGCAGTAGAGAGCGGGGGCAAGAGACCCAGTACTTC.

This clonotype has just a few counts. The V gene is TRBV12-3 or TRBV12-4, the J gene TRBJ1-1; D is perhaps TRBD1 (5 bases). Trimming took off 3 bases at V and 1 base at J, with 12 bases between the two ends. The CDR3 sequence is 15 residues long. For the CDR3, the DNA is TGTGCCAGCAGTTTTGAAGCGAGGGGGAACACTGAAGCTTTCTTT. Its translation: CASSFEARGNTEAFF.

This clonotype was seen ten or more times. Here the CDR3 DNA reads TGTGCCATCCTTTCCGGGGGGGCGAGTGAGCAGTTCTTC. Translated, it gives CAILSGGASEQFF. The chain links TRBV10-3 to TRBJ2-1, with 8 bases lining up with TRBD2. V trimming: 8 bases; J trimming: 9 bases; junction bases outside the gene matches: 9. The CDR3 has 13 amino acids. Germline loops: CDR1 ENHRY, CDR2 SYGVKD.

This clonotype has a count of ten or more. The V call is TRBV6-5, the J call TRBJ1-6, with D perhaps TRBD1 (5 bases). Per the germline V gene, CDR1 is MNHEY and CDR2 is SVGAGI. V lost 2 bases, J lost 7 bases, and 12 bases lay in between. The CDR3 length is 15 residues. CDR3 in amino acids: CASSYQWEGNSPLHF. The CDR3 bases are TGTGCCAGCAGTTACCAATGGGAGGGGAATTCACCCCTCCACTTT.

This chain joins TRBV19 and TRBJ1-6, with D possibly TRBD1 on 6 matching bases. Looked up from germline, CDR1 is LNHDA and CDR2 is SQIVND (reference sequence). Trimming stripped 3 bases from V and 6 bases from J, with 12 bases between. This CDR3 contains 15 residues. This CDR3 reads CASSILTGGNSPLHF. CDR3 DNA: TGTGCCAGTAGTATCCTGACAGGAGGTAATTCACCCCTCCACTTT.